This T cell receptor beta chain was sequenced in a study of T cells after yellow fever vaccination. Study at large: Fractions of low cell number were prepared using SMART-Seq v4 Ultra Low Input.

Study conclusions and caveats: Sorted repertoires could include abundant contaminating clonotypes from bulk cells.

A universal primer site and UMIs were added as TCR cDNA was made by 5'RACE template switching. TCRdb passed the 5' RACE reads through MiXCR, listing each CDR3 protein once. The sample contains 300,000 or so distinct CDR3 sequences, 7.5% to 9% of which appear only once. As for this clonotype: Its cognate antigen is unknown.

This CDR3 contains 11 residues. Germline lookup yields CDR1 DFQATT and CDR2 SNEGSKA (reference sequence). V lost 0 bases to trimming and J lost 5 bases, with 4 bases between them. The V and J genes are TRBV20-1 and TRBJ2-5; no firm D call. The sequencing here drew on CD4+ T cells sorted from PBMCs, taken 5 days after the yellow fever booster vaccination. The source of this sequence is a man younger than 30 who received the YFV17D yellow fever vaccine. The CDR3 region has the DNA TGCAGTGCTAGAGATTACGAGACCCAGTACTTC. This gives the protein CSARDYETQYF.